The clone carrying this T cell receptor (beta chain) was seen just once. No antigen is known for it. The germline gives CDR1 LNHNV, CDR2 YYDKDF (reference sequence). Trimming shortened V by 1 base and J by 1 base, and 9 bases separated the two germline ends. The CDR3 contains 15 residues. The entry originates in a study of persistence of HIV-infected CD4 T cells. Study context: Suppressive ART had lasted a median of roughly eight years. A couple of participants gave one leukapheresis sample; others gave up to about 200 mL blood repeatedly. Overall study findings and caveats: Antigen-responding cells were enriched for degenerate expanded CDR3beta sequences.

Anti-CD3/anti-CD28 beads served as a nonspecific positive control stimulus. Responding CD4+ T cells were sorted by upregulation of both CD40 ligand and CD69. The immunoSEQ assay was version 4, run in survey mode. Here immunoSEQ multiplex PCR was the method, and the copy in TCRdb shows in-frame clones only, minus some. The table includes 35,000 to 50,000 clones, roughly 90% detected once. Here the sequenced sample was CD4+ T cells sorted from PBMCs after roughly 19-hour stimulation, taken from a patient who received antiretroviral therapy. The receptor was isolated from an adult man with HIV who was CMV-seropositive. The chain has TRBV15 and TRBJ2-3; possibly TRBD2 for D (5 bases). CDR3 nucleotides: TGTGCCACCAGCAGAGGAGGGCCAGGCACAGATACGCAGTATTTT. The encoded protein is CATSRGGPGTDTQYF.